This entry describes one T cell receptor (beta chain). V lost 3 bases and J lost 4; bases outside the gene matches: 4. CDR3 length: 13 amino acids. Germline V gene sequence: CDR1 SGHRS, CDR2 YFSETQ. This entry is derived from a study of blood T cell repertoires in COVID-19. Overall study context: Acute and convalescent COVID-19 samples came from the United States, Italy and Spain. Sources were T cells, B-cell-depleted T cells, or PBMCs; the material itself was cDNA or gDNA.

During active infection, Seattle patients enrolled and were then monitored through disease. In the authors' workflow: Reference gene primer amplification yielded estimated nucleated cell counts. Some clones are missing from TCRdb's copy, which holds only in-frame ones; the method was immunoSEQ multiplex PCR. The V and J calls and the clone size are those of that table, but D and trimming were determined from the DNA. In the table there are around 320,000 clones, roughly 89% of which are singletons. Sequencing input: peripheral blood. The receptor was isolated from a woman aged 25 to 45 with COVID-19, enrolled during active disease. V is TRBV5-1 and J is TRBJ2-7; 7 nucleotides line up with TRBD2. The DNA for the CDR3 is TGCGCCAGCAGCTGGGGGGGTGGTTACGAGCAGTACTTC. Protein product: CASSWGGGYEQYF. Full variable domain (missing parts from reference TRBV5-1 and TRBJ2-7): KAGVTQTPRYLIKTRGQQVTLSCSPISGHRSVSWYQQTPGQGLQFLFEYFSETQRNKGNFPGRFSGRQFSNSRSEMNVSTLELGDSALYLCASSWGGGYEQYFGPGTRLTVT.